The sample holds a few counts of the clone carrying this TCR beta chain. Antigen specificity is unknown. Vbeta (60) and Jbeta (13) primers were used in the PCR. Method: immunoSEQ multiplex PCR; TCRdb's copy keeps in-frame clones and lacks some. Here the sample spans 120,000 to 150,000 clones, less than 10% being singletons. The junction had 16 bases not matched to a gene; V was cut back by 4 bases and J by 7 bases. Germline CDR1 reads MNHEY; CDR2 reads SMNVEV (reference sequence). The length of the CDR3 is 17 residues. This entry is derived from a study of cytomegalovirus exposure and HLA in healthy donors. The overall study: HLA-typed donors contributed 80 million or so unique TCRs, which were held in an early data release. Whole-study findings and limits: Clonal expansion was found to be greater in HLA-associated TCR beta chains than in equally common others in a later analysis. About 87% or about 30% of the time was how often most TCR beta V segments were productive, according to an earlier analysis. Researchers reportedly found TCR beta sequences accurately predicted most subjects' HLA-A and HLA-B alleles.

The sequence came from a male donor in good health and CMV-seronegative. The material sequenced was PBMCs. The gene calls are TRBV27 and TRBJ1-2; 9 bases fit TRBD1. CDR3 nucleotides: TGTGCCAGCAGTTCACAGGGGGCTGCCCTCCATGAGACTGGCTACACCTTC. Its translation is CASSSQGAALHETGYTF.